This TCR beta chain was sequenced in a study of blood T cell repertoires in COVID-19. Study as a whole: Sources were T cells, B-cell-depleted T cells, or PBMCs; the material itself was cDNA or gDNA.

In its sample, this clone was seen once. V was trimmed by 6 bases and J by 10 bases, leaving 28 bases between them. Germline lookup yields CDR1 SGHKS and CDR2 YYEKEE (reference sequence). This CDR3 is built from 16 residues. The protocol was immunoSEQ multiplex PCR, while the TCRdb copy is restricted to in-frame clones and leaves out a portion. The table lists about 160,000 clones, over 90% of them singletons. This TCR was sampled from a woman in her sixties with COVID-19, enrolled during active disease. This chain uses TRBV5-5 with TRBJ1-1, with a weak D call TRBD1 (6 bases). Sequencing was carried out using peripheral blood. The CDR3 DNA is TGTGCCAGCAACCTCATGGACAGCCCGGTTCGAGCTATAGCTTTCTTT. Translated: CASNLMDSPVRAIAFF.